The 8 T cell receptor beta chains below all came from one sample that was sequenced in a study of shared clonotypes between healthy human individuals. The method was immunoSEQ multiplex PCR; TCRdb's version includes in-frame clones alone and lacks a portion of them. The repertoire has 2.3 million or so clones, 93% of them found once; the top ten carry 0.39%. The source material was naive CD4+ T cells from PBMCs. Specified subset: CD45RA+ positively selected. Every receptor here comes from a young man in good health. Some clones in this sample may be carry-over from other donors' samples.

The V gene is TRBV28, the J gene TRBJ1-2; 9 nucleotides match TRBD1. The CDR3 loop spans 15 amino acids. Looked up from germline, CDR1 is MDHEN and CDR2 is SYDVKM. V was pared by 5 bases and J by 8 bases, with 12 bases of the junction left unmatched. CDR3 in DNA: TGTGCCAGCAGTCCCCGGGACAGGGTGCCGCTGGGCTACACCTTC. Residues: CASSPRDRVPLGYTF.

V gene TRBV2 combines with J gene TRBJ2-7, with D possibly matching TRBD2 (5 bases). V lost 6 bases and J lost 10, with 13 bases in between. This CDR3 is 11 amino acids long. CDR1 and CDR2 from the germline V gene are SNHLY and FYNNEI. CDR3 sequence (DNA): TGTGCCAGCAGCTCGGCGGGTTCTCAGTACTTC. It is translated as CASSSAGSQYF.

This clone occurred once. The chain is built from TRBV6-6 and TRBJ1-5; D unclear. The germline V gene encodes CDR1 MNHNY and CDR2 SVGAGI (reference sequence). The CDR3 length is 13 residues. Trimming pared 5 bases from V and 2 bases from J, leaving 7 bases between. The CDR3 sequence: CASSLPGNQPQHF. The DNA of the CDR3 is TGTGCCAGCAGTCTTCCGGGCAATCAGCCCCAGCATTTT.

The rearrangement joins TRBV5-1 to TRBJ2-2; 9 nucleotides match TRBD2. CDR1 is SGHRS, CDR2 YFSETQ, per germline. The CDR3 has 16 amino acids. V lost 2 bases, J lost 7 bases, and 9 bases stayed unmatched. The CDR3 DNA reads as TGCGCCAGCAGCTTCGGGGTAGCGGGAGAAGGCGGGGAGCTGTTTTTT. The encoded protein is CASSFGVAGEGGELFF.

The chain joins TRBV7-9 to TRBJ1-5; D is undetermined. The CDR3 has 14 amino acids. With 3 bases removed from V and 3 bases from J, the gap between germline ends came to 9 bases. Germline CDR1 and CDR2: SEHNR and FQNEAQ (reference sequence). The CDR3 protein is CASSLNGPNQPQHF. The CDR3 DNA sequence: TGTGCCAGCAGCTTGAACGGACCCAATCAGCCCCAGCATTTT.

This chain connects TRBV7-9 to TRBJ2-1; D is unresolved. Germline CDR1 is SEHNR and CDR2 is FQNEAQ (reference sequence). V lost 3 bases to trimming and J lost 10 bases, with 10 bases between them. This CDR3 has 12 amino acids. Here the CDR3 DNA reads TGTGCCAGCAGCTTGGGCCGAGCGGAGCAGTTCTTC. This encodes CASSLGRAEQFF.

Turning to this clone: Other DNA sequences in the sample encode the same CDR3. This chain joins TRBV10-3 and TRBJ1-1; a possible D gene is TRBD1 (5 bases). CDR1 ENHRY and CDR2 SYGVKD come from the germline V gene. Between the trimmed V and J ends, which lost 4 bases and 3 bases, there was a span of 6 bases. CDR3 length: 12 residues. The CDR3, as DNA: TGTGCCATCAGTGGGGGGTACACTGAAGCTTTCTTT. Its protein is CAISGGYTEAFF.

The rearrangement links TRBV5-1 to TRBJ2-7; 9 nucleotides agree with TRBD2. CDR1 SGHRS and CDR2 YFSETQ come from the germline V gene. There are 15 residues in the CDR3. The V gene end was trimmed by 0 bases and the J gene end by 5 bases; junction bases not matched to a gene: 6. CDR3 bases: TGCGCCAGCAGCTTGGTGTCTAGCGGGACGAACGAGCAGTACTTC. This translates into CASSLVSSGTNEQYF.